This T cell receptor beta chain comes out of a study of T cells after yellow fever vaccination. Whole-study findings and limits: Post-booster repertoires contained most primary-vaccination clones again (about 96% CD4, around 89% CD8). When the response was secondary, it was weaker but reached its peak faster, day 5 versus 15.

From germline, CDR1 is LGHNA and CDR2 YSLEER. This CDR3 is 18 amino acids long. Trimming removed 1 base from V and 0 bases from J, with 13 bases in between. This clonotype was seen more than once but under ten times. No antigen is known for it. TCR cDNA, made by 5'RACE template switching, carried an added universal primer site and UMIs. TCRdb reprocessed the 5' RACE reads with MiXCR, giving one entry per CDR3 protein. Of around 330,000 distinct CDR3 sequences in the sample, approximately 3.9% were seen once. The sequence was obtained from a young man who received the YFV17D yellow fever vaccine. V usage is TRBV4-3 and J usage is TRBJ2-6; D unclear. This specimen consisted of PBMCs, obtained on the day of the yellow fever booster vaccination. Here the CDR3 DNA reads TGCGCCAGCAGCCAAGTCCCCCCTCGATCCTCTGGGGCCAACGTCCTGACTTTC. Translated: CASSQVPPRSSGANVLTF.